This record looks at one TCR beta chain sequence and its context. This sample also contains other DNA sequences that code for the same CDR3. This specimen comes from a study of blood T cell repertoires in COVID-19. Study in general: The cDNA or gDNA used as material had been derived from T cells, B-cell-depleted T cells, or PBMCs.

In germline, CDR1 is MNHEY, CDR2 SVGAGI. Between the trimmed V and J ends, which lost 7 bases and 1 base, there was a span of 11 bases. The CDR3 is 14 amino acids. Seattle cases were enrolled at active infection and followed longitudinally. Sequencing used immunoSEQ multiplex PCR; TCRdb keeps in-frame clones, though not all of them. This sample has 200,000 to 300,000 clones; nearly 95% occur once, and the top ten carry more than 0.65%. Sample: peripheral blood. The receptor was derived from a young man with COVID-19, enrolled during active disease. V and J are TRBV6-5 and TRBJ1-3; no reliable D call. The CDR3 sequence is CASIPRGSGNTIYF. The CDR3 DNA sequence: TGTGCCAGCATTCCAAGAGGGTCTGGAAACACCATATATTTT.